The source of this T cell receptor beta chain is a study of CD4 T cell repertoires in COVID-19 (dated by TCRdb to about 2021). Looking at the study overall: For cross-reactivity analysis, CFSE-low cells were expanded with IL-2 for nine to ten days and were then relabeled and restimulated with spike proteins from other coronaviruses. In a few recovered individuals, the TCR Vbeta repertoire of SARS-CoV-2-reactive T cells was analyzed at the subset level. The study characterized naturally processed CD4+ T cell responses to SARS-CoV-2 spike and nucleoprotein in COVID-19-recovered individuals, using TCR Vbeta sequencing to assess clonal composition.

Results and caveats for the whole study, not just this receptor: Several of the most expanded SARS-CoV-2-reactive clonotypes were shared between two or all three memory subsets, suggesting intraclonal diversification. Between 7 and 25% of SARS-CoV-2 clonotypes were also found in SARS-CoV and/or HKU1 spike-stimulated secondary cultures, consistent with cross-reactivity.

Library generation was performed with the immunoSEQ multiplex PCR assay. The authors' analysis ran thus. The Chao-Jaccard similarity index and counts of shared clonotypes were used to quantify repertoire overlap between subsets. In its TCRdb copy, this immuneACCESS table keeps in-frame sequences only and misses some clones. Where compared with another copy, unresolved V genes explain less than half of these, and the others have no known cause. That table gives V, J and clone size, and the DNA gave D and trimming. Here the sample has roughly 23,000 clones; more than 75% occur a single time. The ten largest clones capture around 0.58% of the sample. As concerns this clone: Its antigen is unknown. It has no much larger one-base neighbor in the sample; base qualities were not kept.

The CDR3 starts with the cysteine, ends with the phenylalanine, and has 15 residues. Only the CDR3 portion is preserved as DNA: 45 bases, with reading frame beginning at the first base. Germline trimming amounts to 0 bases on V and 4 bases on J, with 3 as the count of junction bases outside the gene matches. The germline V gene yields SGHDT for CDR1 and YYEEEE for CDR2. Uncultured memory T cell samples were subjected to sequencing directly after ex vivo isolation. CD4+ total memory, central memory, effector memory and circulating T follicular helper cells were isolated from peripheral blood mononuclear cells.

This receptor was identified in a human donor who had COVID-19. The V and J genes are TRBV5-6 and TRBJ2-1; 8 bases in the middle match TRBD2. Sequenced here: central memory CD4+ T cells from blood, sampled before the COVID-19 pandemic. The sample's cell subset or site label is to be understood as: CD4+ T central memory cells. This receptor carries the CDR3 CASSLVTSVYNEQFF. In nucleotides, the sequence is TGTGCCAGCAGCTTGGTGACTAGCGTTTACAATGAGCAGTTCTTC.